The clone carrying this T cell receptor (beta chain) was observed many times. The antigen remains undetermined. The data are from a study of early T cells in non-severe SARS-CoV-2 infection. The V gene lost 0 bases and the J gene lost 5 bases, with 16 bases spanning the gap. Germline loops: CDR1 SGHDN, CDR2 FVKESK. The CDR3 contains 16 residues. In the library, individual cDNA molecules carried attached unique molecular identifiers. TCRdb reanalysed the 5' RACE reads using MiXCR and keeps one entry per CDR3 protein. The sample carries about 100,000 distinct CDR3 sequences, about 13% recorded once. Overall study results and limits: Using VDJdb, the matching emphasized anti-spike CD8 responses while missing private and CD4 specificities.

The chain employs TRBV14 and TRBJ1-2; possibly TRBD1 for D (5 bases). Sequenced: whole blood. The receptor was isolated from an adult who was a healthcare worker with PCR-confirmed SARS-CoV-2 infection or an uninfected control (not recorded which). CDR3 sequence (DNA): TGTGCCAGCAGCCAAGAGGGTTCCGGGGGATATTATGGCTACACCTTC. This encodes CASSQEGSGGYYGYTF.